This TCR beta chain was captured in a study of T cell responses to AZD1222 COVID-19 vaccine. TCRdb's copy holds only in-frame clones and misses some; the assay was immunoSEQ multiplex PCR. The sample carries about 150,000 clones, about 89% recorded once. Between the trimmed V and J ends, which lost 0 bases and 0 bases, there was a span of 9 bases. Germline-derived CDR1 and CDR2 are GTSNPN and SVGIG (reference sequence). CDR3 length: 14 residues. The V and J genes are TRBV30 and TRBJ2-7; D call uncertain. The sequence was obtained from an adult in good health. Sample: peripheral blood, taken on day 0 of AZD1222 vaccination. CDR3 residues: CAWSVSYSSYEQYF. CDR3 bases: TGTGCCTGGAGTGTGTCCTATAGCTCCTACGAGCAGTACTTC.